Shown below are 18 T cell receptor beta chains from a single sample sequenced in a study of T cells after yellow fever vaccination. TCRdb called the 5' RACE reads again in MiXCR, with one record for every CDR3 protein. The data show some 390,000 distinct CDR3 sequences, with around a sixth seen just once and 15% to 20% held by the top ten. The sequenced sample was PBMCs, obtained before the yellow fever booster vaccination. These receptors were taken from a young man who received the YFV17D yellow fever vaccine.

This clonotype was detected a few times. The rearrangement links TRBV4-1 to TRBJ1-1; no definite D call. Deletions cut 1 base from V and 0 bases from J, with 18 bases between. The CDR3 is 18 amino acids. In germline, CDR1 is MGHRA, CDR2 YSYEKL. The CDR3 nucleotides are TGCGCCAGCAGCCAAGTCCCCGGGGTCGTAAGGATGAACACTGAAGCTTTCTTT. Its protein product is CASSQVPGVVRMNTEAFF.

This clonotype was detected only a few times. CDR3: CASSPLRTTYEQYF. As DNA, the CDR3 is TGTGCCAGCAGCCCCTTGAGGACCACTTACGAGCAGTACTTC. The V call is TRBV9, the J call TRBJ2-7; D gene uncertain. The CDR3 covers 14 residues. Trimming cost V 4 bases and J 4 bases, with 15 bases left between them. In germline, CDR1 is SGDLS, CDR2 YYNGEE.

This sequence joins TRBV5-4 and TRBJ2-1; TRBD1 matches at 11 bases. The CDR3 is 13 amino acids. The germline CDR1 and CDR2 sequences are SGHNT and YYREEE (reference sequence). The ends lost 4 bases at V and 8 bases at J; junction bases unmatched: 2. Here the CDR3 DNA reads TGTGCCAGCAGCCGGACAGGGGGCCATGAGCAGTTCTTC. It is translated as CASSRTGGHEQFF.

This chain connects TRBV6-2 or TRBV6-3 to TRBJ1-1, with D hard to call. The length of the CDR3 is 16 residues. V was cut by 3 bases and J by 3 bases, with 17 bases left in between. In germline, CDR1 is MNHEY, CDR2 SVGEGT. CDR3 bases: TGTGCCAGCAGTTATATTCGTTTAGGTAGGGACACTGAAGCTTTCTTT. Translated: CASSYIRLGRDTEAFF.

Worth noting for this clonotype: A read error may produce the germline difference seen at one junction end. The rearrangement joins TRBV6-2 or TRBV6-3 to TRBJ2-1; D may be TRBD2 (6 bases). Germline CDR1 MNHEY, CDR2 SVGEGT. This CDR3 spans 13 amino acids. As DNA, the CDR3 is TGTGCCATCAGTTACGGGACTCCCCATGAGCAGTTCTTC. Amino acid sequence: CAISYGTPHEQFF.

The chain uses TRBV15 and TRBJ1-1, with D possibly TRBD1 on 5 matching bases. CDR1 is LNHNV, CDR2 YYDKDF, per germline (reference sequence). CDR3 length equals 16 residues. V was trimmed by 0 bases and J by 4 bases, leaving 15 bases between them. The CDR3 loop is CATSRDFGGRFTEAFF. The CDR3 coding sequence is TGTGCCACCAGCAGAGATTTCGGGGGACGGTTCACTGAAGCTTTCTTT.

The chain carries TRBV4-3 and TRBJ2-3; 12 nucleotides agree with TRBD1. The CDR3 length is 18 residues. Germline V gene sequence: CDR1 LGHNA, CDR2 YSLEER. J lost 3 bases, V lost 1 base, and 8 bases had no gene match. The CDR3 is CASSQAGTGGFVTDTQYF. CDR3 DNA sequence: TGCGCCAGCAGCCAAGCGGGGACAGGGGGCTTTGTGACAGATACGCAGTATTTT.

This chain links TRBV12-3 or TRBV12-4 with TRBJ2-7, with D uncertain. The CDR3 consists of 12 residues. Trimming left V 8 bases short and J 5 bases short, with 13 bases between. CDR3 loop: CASGLYGDEQYF. The CDR3 DNA sequence: TGTGCCAGCGGGTTGTATGGGGACGAGCAGTACTTC.

V is TRBV5-1 and J is TRBJ1-2; unclear D gene. V was trimmed by 4 bases and J by 7 bases, leaving 14 bases between them. The germline gives CDR1 SGHRS, CDR2 YFSETQ. The CDR3 consists of 13 residues. CDR3 in amino acids: CASSGDGSAGYTF. The CDR3 coding sequence is TGCGCCAGCAGCGGCGACGGGTCCGCTGGCTACACCTTC. Full variable domain (remainder filled in from reference TRBV5-1 and TRBJ1-2): KAGVTQTPRYLIKTRGQQVTLSCSPISGHRSVSWYQQTPGQGLQFLFEYFSETQRNKGNFPGRFSGRQFSNSRSEMNVSTLELGDSALYLCASSGDGSAGYTFGSGTRLTVV.

The chain combines TRBV12-3 or TRBV12-4 with TRBJ1-5, with D hard to call. CDR3 length equals 14 residues. Trimming left V 3 bases short and J 6 bases short, with 12 bases between. CDR3 DNA: TGTGCCAGCAGTTTCGGGTGGACCGGTCAGCCCCAGCATTTT. This gives the protein CASSFGWTGQPQHF.

The chain links TRBV5-1 to TRBJ1-2; no firm D call. The germline V gene has CDR1 SGHRS and CDR2 YFSETQ. The CDR3 consists of 14 residues. The V end was cut by 1 base, the J end by 4 bases, with 11 bases between. CDR3: CASSLSVPIYGYTF. Written as DNA, the CDR3 is TGCGCCAGCAGCTTGTCGGTACCTATCTATGGCTACACCTTC.

The chain employs TRBV6-2 or TRBV6-3 and TRBJ2-1, with D perhaps given as TRBD1 or TRBD2 (5 bases each). The CDR3 length is 14 residues. CDR1 MNHEY and CDR2 SVGEGT come from the germline V gene. The V end lost 7 bases, the J end lost 4 bases, and 14 bases lay between the germline ends. CDR3 region: CASIGAGGYNEQFF. CDR3 sequence (DNA): TGTGCCAGCATAGGGGCTGGGGGTTACAATGAGCAGTTCTTC.

The chain has TRBV10-1 and TRBJ2-3; 9 bases are a match to TRBD2. Looked up from germline, CDR1 is WNHNN and CDR2 is SYGVQD (reference sequence). V dropped 4 bases and J dropped 4; count of bases not matched to a gene: 9. This CDR3 region has 16 residues. The CDR3 DNA reads as TGCGCCAGCAGTGGACGGGGGACTAGCACCGCAGATACGCAGTATTTT. Protein: CASSGRGTSTADTQYF.

This clonotype turned up a few times. The chain links TRBV3-1 to TRBJ1-1, with no clear D. Trimming removed 2 bases at V and 6 bases at J, with 10 bases between. Germline values: CDR1 LGHDT, CDR2 YNNKEL (reference sequence). The CDR3 length is 13 residues. CDR3 nucleotides: TGTGCCAGCAGCCAATTTGACCGGCCTGAAGCTTTCTTT. Protein sequence: CASSQFDRPEAFF.

This clonotype has a count of ten or more. The chain uses TRBV12-3 or TRBV12-4 and TRBJ1-2; 9 bases map to TRBD1. The CDR3 length is 14 residues. V shed 6 bases, J shed 4 bases, and the junction held 6 bases outside the gene matches. The CDR3 protein is CASSPGQGFYGYTF. As DNA, the CDR3 is TGTGCCAGCAGCCCGGGACAGGGATTCTATGGCTACACCTTC.

This chain connects TRBV12-3 or TRBV12-4 to TRBJ2-3; D is undetermined. This CDR3 has 11 residues. Trimming shortened V by 2 bases and J by 14 bases, and 11 bases separated the two germline ends. The CDR3 nucleotides are TGTGCCAGCAGTTTAAGTTCCAAACCGTATTTT. Its protein is CASSLSSKPYF.

This clonotype was observed a few times. V gene TRBV29-1 combines with J gene TRBJ2-1; 8 bases are a match to TRBD2. Germline CDR1 SQVTM, CDR2 ANQGSEA. The CDR3 extends over 14 amino acids. The V gene end was trimmed by 5 bases and the J gene end by 0 bases; junction bases not matched to a gene: 3. The CDR3 sequence: CSVTGGSSYNEQFF. CDR3 sequence (DNA): TGCAGCGTTACGGGGGGGAGCTCCTACAATGAGCAGTTCTTC.

This clonotype was counted many times. This chain joins TRBV6-5 and TRBJ1-2; 8 bases fit TRBD1. There are 13 residues in the CDR3. With V trimmed by 3 bases and J by 8 bases, 5 bases remained unmatched. The V gene's germline CDR1 is MNHEY and CDR2 SVGAGI. This CDR3 reads CASSYTQGGGYTF. The CDR3 DNA sequence: TGTGCCAGCAGTTATACACAGGGGGGAGGCTACACCTTC.